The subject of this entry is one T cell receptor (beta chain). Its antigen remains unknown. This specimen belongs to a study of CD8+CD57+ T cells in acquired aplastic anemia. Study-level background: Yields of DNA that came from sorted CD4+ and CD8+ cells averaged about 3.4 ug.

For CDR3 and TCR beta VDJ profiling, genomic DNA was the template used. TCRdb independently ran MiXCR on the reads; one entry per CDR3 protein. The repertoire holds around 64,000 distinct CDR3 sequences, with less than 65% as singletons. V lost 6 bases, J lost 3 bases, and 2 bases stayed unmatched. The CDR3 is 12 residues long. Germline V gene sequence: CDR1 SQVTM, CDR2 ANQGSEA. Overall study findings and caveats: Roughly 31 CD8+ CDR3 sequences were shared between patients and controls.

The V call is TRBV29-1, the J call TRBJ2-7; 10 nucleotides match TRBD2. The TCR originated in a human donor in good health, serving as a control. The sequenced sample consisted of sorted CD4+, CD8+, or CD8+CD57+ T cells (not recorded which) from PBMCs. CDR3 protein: CSVKREGYEQYF. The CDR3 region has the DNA TGCAGCGTAAAGCGGGAGGGCTACGAGCAGTACTTC.